This T cell receptor (beta chain) came from a study of CXCR3-negative and CXCR3-positive naive CD8 T cells. The study's findings and limits: CXCR3-negative naive cells had less hydrophobic TRB CDR3s than did CXCR3-positive naive cells.

CDR3 length equals 15 residues. Germline CDR1 is SGHRS and CDR2 is YFSETQ. A word on this clonotype: Its antigen is undetermined.

The study made its TRB cDNA libraries by 5' RACE, adding UMI labels. TCRdb reprocessed the 5' RACE reads; each CDR3 protein has one entry and no DNA is given. Its table lists some 130,000 distinct CDR3 sequences. The V call is TRBV5-1, the J call TRBJ2-7; TCRdb lists TRBD2, though no DNA is available to test this call. The sequenced sample consisted of naive CXCR3- CD8+ T cells from blood. Subset defined: CD45RO-CCR7+CD27+CD95- naive CD8+ T cells lacking CXCR3 (TNR3-). This TCR derives from a human donor in good health. Some clones in this sample may be carry-over from other donors' samples. The CDR3: CASSPGLVRDYEQYF.